This T cell receptor (beta chain) was observed in a study of Tregs in tolerant kidney transplant recipients. CDR1 LNHNV and CDR2 YYDKDF come from the germline V gene (reference sequence). This CDR3 region has 16 residues. Trimming cost V 2 bases and J 1 base, with 14 bases left between them. This table comes from immunoSEQ multiplex PCR, and its TCRdb copy is limited to in-frame clones, with some not included. The table has some 66,000 clones, roughly 92% seen once; the top ten hold approximately 9.9%. The chain uses TRBV15 and TRBJ2-5; possibly TRBD1 for D (6 bases). Sequencing was performed on CD8+ T cells from blood, taken before the transplant. This TCR derives from a human donor who received a combined kidney and bone marrow transplant. The CDR3 nucleotides read TGTGCCACCAGCAGACCGAGGACAGATCCCCAAGAGACCCAGTACTTC. Translated, it gives CATSRPRTDPQETQYF.